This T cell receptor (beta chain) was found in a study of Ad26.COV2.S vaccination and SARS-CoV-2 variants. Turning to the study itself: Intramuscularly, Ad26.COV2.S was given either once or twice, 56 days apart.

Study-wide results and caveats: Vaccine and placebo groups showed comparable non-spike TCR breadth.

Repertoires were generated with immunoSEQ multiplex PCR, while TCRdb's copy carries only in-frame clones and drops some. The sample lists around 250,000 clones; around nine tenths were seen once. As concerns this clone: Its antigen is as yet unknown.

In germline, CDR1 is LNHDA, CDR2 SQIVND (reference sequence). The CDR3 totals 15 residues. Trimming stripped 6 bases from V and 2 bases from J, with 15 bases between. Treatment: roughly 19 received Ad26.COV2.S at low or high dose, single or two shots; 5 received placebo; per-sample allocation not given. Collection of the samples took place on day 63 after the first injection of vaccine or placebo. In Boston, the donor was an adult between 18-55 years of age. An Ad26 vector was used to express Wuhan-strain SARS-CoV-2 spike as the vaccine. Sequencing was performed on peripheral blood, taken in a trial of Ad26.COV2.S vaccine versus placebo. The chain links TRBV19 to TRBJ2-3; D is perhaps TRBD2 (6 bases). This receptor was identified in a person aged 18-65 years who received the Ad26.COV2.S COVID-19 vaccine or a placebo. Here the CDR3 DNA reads TGTGCCAGTAGCCGATACGAGCGGGTCACAGATACGCAGTATTTT. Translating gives CASSRYERVTDTQYF.